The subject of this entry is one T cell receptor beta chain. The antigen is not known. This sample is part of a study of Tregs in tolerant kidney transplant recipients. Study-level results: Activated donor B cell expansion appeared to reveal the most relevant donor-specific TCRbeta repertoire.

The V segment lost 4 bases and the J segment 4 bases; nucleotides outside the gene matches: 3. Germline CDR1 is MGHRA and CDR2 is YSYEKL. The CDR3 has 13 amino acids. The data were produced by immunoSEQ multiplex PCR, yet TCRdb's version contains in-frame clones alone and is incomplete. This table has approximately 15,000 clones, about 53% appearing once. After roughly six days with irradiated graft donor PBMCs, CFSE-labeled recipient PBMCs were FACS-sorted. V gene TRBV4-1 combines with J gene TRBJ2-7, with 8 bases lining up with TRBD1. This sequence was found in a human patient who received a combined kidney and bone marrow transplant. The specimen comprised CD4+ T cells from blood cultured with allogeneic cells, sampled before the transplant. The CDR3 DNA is TGCGCCAGCAGCCCAGGGGGCAATTACGAGCAGTACTTC. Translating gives CASSPGGNYEQYF.